These T cell receptor beta chains were read from a single sample in a study of T cells in Graves' hyperthyroidism and ophthalmopathy. TCRdb passed the multiplex PCR reads through MiXCR, listing each CDR3 protein once. Of 500,000 to 750,000 distinct CDR3 sequences detected, about 43% appear once; the ten largest clones hold around 8%. Sequences were obtained from peripheral blood or thyroid tissue (not recorded which). The receptors come from a woman in her late teens or twenties with Graves' hyperthyroidism. Each CDR3 is given with its conserved first and last residue. Fields, in order: D gene, J gene, V gene, clone size, CDR3 protein, CDR3 DNA. A D gene is named only where the DNA matches it firmly. Expanded clones get a size class; other rows say once, few or many, or leave the size out.

NA TRBJ1-3 TRBV30 few CAWSRTESRWRNTIYF TGTGCCTGGAGTCGCACGGAGTCGAGGTGGAGAAACACCATATATTTT
NA TRBJ2-6 TRBV7-9 NA CASSIFAGFVLTF TGTGCCAGCAGCATCTTTGCGGGGTTCGTCCTGACTTTC
NA TRBJ2-1 TRBV11-1 NA CASSTPGVPAQETSYNEQFF TGTGCCAGCAGCACCCCAGGCGTCCCAGCACAAGAAACCTCCTACAATGAGCAGTTCTTC
NA TRBJ1-2 TRBV7-6 NA CASSLDRTNYGYTF TGTGCCAGCAGCTTAGACAGGACCAACTATGGCTACACCTTC
TRBD1 TRBJ2-7 TRBV12-3/TRBV12-4 few CASSLGRGFSWSYEQYF TGTGCCAGCAGTTTAGGCAGGGGGTTCTCTTGGTCCTACGAGCAGTACTTC
NA TRBJ1-1 TRBV6-6 NA CASSSLGHKNTEAFF TGTGCCAGCAGTTCCCTCGGACACAAGAACACTGAAGCTTTCTTT
TRBD1 TRBJ2-2 TRBV30 NA CAWNRGQTGELFF TGTGCCTGGAATAGGGGGCAGACCGGGGAGCTGTTTTTT
NA TRBJ2-7 TRBV6-6 few CASSITGFSYEQYF TGTGCCAGCTCCATCACAGGGTTCTCCTACGAGCAGTACTTC
NA TRBJ2-7 TRBV7-9 NA CASSAGTDHEQYF TGTGCCAGCAGCGCAGGGACGGACCACGAGCAGTACTTC
TRBD1 TRBJ1-2 TRBV5-5 once CASSYFPGQAWDYGYTF TGTGCCAGCAGCTACTTCCCGGGACAGGCCTGGGACTATGGCTACACCTTC
TRBD1 TRBJ2-6 TRBV2 NA CASRTGDRVSGANVLTF TGTGCCAGCAGGACAGGGGACAGAGTGTCTGGGGCCAACGTCCTGACTTTC
TRBD1 TRBJ2-2 TRBV19 many CASSSGTETGELFF TGTGCCAGTAGCTCCGGGACAGAGACCGGGGAGCTGTTTTTT
NA TRBJ1-5 TRBV29-1 few CSSPQFPQPQHF TGCAGCTCACCTCAATTCCCCCAGCCCCAGCATTTT
TRBD1 TRBJ1-1 TRBV7-6 few CASSVTGGKTEAFF TGTGCCAGCAGTGTTACAGGGGGGAAGACTGAAGCTTTCTTT
TRBD2 TRBJ2-7 TRBV9 many CASSVAGSGIYEQYF TGTGCCAGCAGCGTAGCGGGTAGCGGGATCTACGAGCAGTACTTC
TRBD1 TRBJ1-2 TRBV10-3 once CAISLQGMKGYGYTF TGTGCCATCAGCCTACAGGGGATGAAAGGTTATGGCTACACCTTC
NA TRBJ1-1 TRBV10-3 once CAISPIGGNTEAFF TGTGCCATCAGTCCTATTGGGGGTAACACTGAAGCTTTCTTT
NA TRBJ2-2 TRBV29-1 NA CSHAGELFF TGCAGCCACGCGGGGGAGCTGTTTTTT
NA TRBJ2-5 TRBV18 NA CASSPQSGTQYF TGTGCCAGCTCACCCCAGTCCGGGACCCAGTACTTC
TRBD1 TRBJ1-5 TRBV6-4 many CASKDRPYSNQPQHF TGTGCCAGCAAGGACAGGCCTTATAGCAATCAGCCCCAGCATTTT
NA TRBJ2-7 TRBV5-8 many CASSRRVIPGEQYF TGTGCCAGCAGCCGGAGAGTAATCCCTGGGGAGCAGTACTTC
NA TRBJ1-4 TRBV7-6 NA CASSVGTKTDGVNEKLFF TGTGCCAGCAGCGTTGGGACTAAGACCGACGGCGTTAATGAAAAACTGTTTTTT
TRBD2 TRBJ2-2 TRBV24-1 many CATSDLGLAENGELFF TGTGCCACCAGTGATTTGGGACTAGCGGAGAACGGGGAGCTGTTTTTT
NA TRBJ1-3 TRBV6-1 many CASSEAPSAGNTIYF TGTGCCAGCAGTGAAGCACCGTCGGCAGGAAACACCATATATTTT
TRBD2 TRBJ2-7 TRBV5-6 many CASSIPSGPYEQYF TGTGCCAGCAGCATCCCTAGCGGACCCTACGAGCAATACTTC
NA TRBJ1-1 TRBV5-1 many CASSLLPGQAGEAFF TGCGCCAGCAGCTTGTTGCCAGGGCAAGCTGGTGAAGCTTTCTTT
NA TRBJ2-7 TRBV7-2 few CASSSRRGYEQYF TGTGCCAGCAGCTCCCGAAGGGGCTACGAGCAGTACTTC
TRBD1 TRBJ2-1 TRBV19 NA CASSIDGGQGYNEQFF TGTGCCAGTAGTATAGACGGGGGACAGGGGTACAATGAGCAGTTCTTC
NA TRBJ2-2 TRBV12-3/TRBV12-4 NA CASSFRGVNTGELFF TGTGCCAGCAGTTTTCGGGGAGTTAACACCGGGGAGCTGTTTTTT
NA TRBJ1-2 TRBV12-3/TRBV12-4 many CASSLLLRVTTNYGYTF TGTGCCAGCAGTTTGCTTTTACGGGTAACCACTAACTATGGCTACACCTTC
NA TRBJ1-6 TRBV20-1 many CSATFLGPLLRSPLHF TGCAGTGCGACTTTCTTGGGTCCGCTCCTACGTTCACCCCTCCACTTT
NA TRBJ2-1 TRBV24-1 few CATSENYPSSYNEQFF TGTGCCACCAGTGAAAACTACCCGAGCTCCTACAATGAGCAGTTCTTC
TRBD2 TRBJ2-2 TRBV20-1 many CSARDLASGSHGELFF TGCAGTGCTAGAGATTTGGCTAGCGGGAGTCACGGGGAGCTGTTTTTT
NA TRBJ1-4 TRBV18 few CASSPTPTGEKLFF TGTGCCAGCTCACCCACCCCGACGGGTGAAAAACTGTTTTTT
TRBD1 TRBJ1-2 TRBV20-1 many CSARAPTGPFNYGYTF TGCAGTGCTAGAGCTCCGACAGGGCCTTTTAACTATGGCTACACCTTC
TRBD2 TRBJ2-7 TRBV6-6 NA CASSYRASGMEQYF TGTGCCAGCAGTTACCGGGCTAGCGGGATGGAGCAGTACTTC